This TCR beta chain was documented in a study of neurological immune-mediated disorders. Study-wide results and limits: One cluster of related CDR3 sequences contained, by phylogenetic grouping, the repertoires of 18 of 34 multiple sclerosis patients and formed a possible signature. Because no CDR3 amino acid sequences were shared across subjects by expanded clones, private repertoires were suggested in all groups.

Many counts were recorded for this clonotype. Antigen: not known. The method for making cDNA was 5'RACE, and it used 10-nucleotide random UMIs. Every sequencing run returned over 160 million TCR-beta sequences, which were derived from 15-18 subjects. TCRdb processed the 5' RACE reads anew with MiXCR; each CDR3 protein has one entry. The sample comprises under 45,000 distinct CDR3 sequences, 3.5% to 4.5% of which are singletons, and approximately 2.2% rests with the top ten. Material: PBMCs. The TCR comes from a man in his thirties or forties with multiple sclerosis.

The CDR3 bases are TGTGCCAGCAGCTTTGACCTTAGCCGGGACATTCAGTACTTC. This encodes CASSFDLSRDIQYF. The rearrangement links TRBV7-9 to TRBJ2-4; D is unclear. CDR1 and CDR2 from the germline V gene are SEHNR and FQNEAQ (reference sequence). V dropped 3 bases and J dropped 8 bases, with 14 bases sitting between them. The CDR3 spans 14 residues.